These T cell receptor beta chains were read from a single sample in a study of blood T cell repertoires in COVID-19. Using immunoSEQ multiplex PCR, the repertoire was profiled, and TCRdb retains in-frame clones only, with some absent. The sample lists 150,000 to 200,000 clones, 82% occurring once. Sample: PBMCs or T cells enriched from blood (not recorded which). These TCRs come from a woman aged 55 to 70 with acute COVID-19. The CDR3 runs from the conserved cysteine through the conserved F or W. A D gene is named only where the DNA matches it firmly. Size values are once, few and many counts, or a class for expanded clones, and some rows have none.

d_gene: TRBD1; j_gene: TRBJ2-7; v_gene: TRBV6-6; abundance: NA; CDR3aa: CASTRTGGPPYEQYF; CDR3nt: TGTGCCAGCACTAGAACAGGGGGGCCTCCCTACGAGCAGTACTTC
d_gene: NA; j_gene: TRBJ2-2; v_gene: TRBV10-1; abundance: NA; CDR3aa: CASSKAGGAGELFF; CDR3nt: TGCGCCAGCAGCAAGGCCGGGGGAGCCGGGGAGCTGTTTTTT
d_gene: NA; j_gene: TRBJ1-1; v_gene: TRBV9; abundance: NA; CDR3aa: CASSVSGVGGAFF; CDR3nt: TGTGCCAGCAGCGTATCTGGGGTTGGAGGAGCTTTCTTT
d_gene: NA; j_gene: TRBJ1-2; v_gene: TRBV5-1; abundance: NA; CDR3aa: CASSLGSLEGGYTF; CDR3nt: TGCGCCAGCAGCTTGGGGTCTTTGGAGGGAGGCTACACCTTC
d_gene: TRBD1; j_gene: TRBJ1-2; v_gene: TRBV11-2; abundance: once; CDR3aa: CASSLGRTGYGYTF; CDR3nt: TGTGCCAGCAGCTTAGGCAGGACAGGGTACGGCTACACCTTC
d_gene: TRBD1; j_gene: TRBJ1-4; v_gene: TRBV9; abundance: NA; CDR3aa: CASSAGQTNEKLFF; CDR3nt: TGTGCCAGCAGCGCGGGACAGACCAATGAAAAACTGTTTTTT
d_gene: NA; j_gene: TRBJ2-3; v_gene: TRBV3-1/TRBV3-2; abundance: NA; CDR3aa: CASSLRTGTDTQYF; CDR3nt: TGTGCCAGCAGCCTCCGGACTGGCACAGATACGCAGTATTTT
d_gene: TRBD1; j_gene: TRBJ1-3; v_gene: TRBV2; abundance: NA; CDR3aa: CASSPYLNLRTGAQTGNTIYF; CDR3nt: TGTGCCAGCAGCCCTTACTTAAATTTGAGAACAGGGGCGCAAACCGGAAACACCATATATTTT
d_gene: TRBD1; j_gene: TRBJ1-4; v_gene: TRBV4-3; abundance: NA; CDR3aa: CASSQGQGGWVEKLFF; CDR3nt: TGCGCCAGCAGCCAGGGGCAGGGGGGATGGGTGGAAAAACTGTTTTTT
d_gene: TRBD2; j_gene: TRBJ2-5; v_gene: TRBV7-9; abundance: NA; CDR3aa: CASSLSAGQETQYF; CDR3nt: TGTGCCAGCAGCTTATCAGCGGGACAAGAGACCCAGTACTTC
d_gene: TRBD2; j_gene: TRBJ2-1; v_gene: TRBV6-2/TRBV6-3; abundance: few; CDR3aa: CASSYPFGGTGDEQFF; CDR3nt: TGTGCCAGCAGTTACCCATTCGGGGGGACCGGGGATGAGCAGTTCTTC
d_gene: NA; j_gene: TRBJ1-4; v_gene: TRBV24-1; abundance: NA; CDR3aa: CATNADTEEKLFF; CDR3nt: TGTGCCACCAACGCGGACACGGAGGAAAAACTGTTTTTT
d_gene: TRBD2; j_gene: TRBJ2-1; v_gene: TRBV18; abundance: NA; CDR3aa: CASSPTIAGDYNEQFF; CDR3nt: TGTGCCAGCTCACCGACGATAGCGGGAGACTACAATGAGCAGTTCTTC
d_gene: TRBD2; j_gene: TRBJ2-3; v_gene: TRBV7-9; abundance: NA; CDR3aa: CASSSPPIGLAGSTDTQYF; CDR3nt: TGTGCCAGCAGCTCTCCCCCAATAGGACTAGCGGGAAGCACAGATACGCAGTATTTT
d_gene: TRBD1; j_gene: TRBJ1-6; v_gene: TRBV18; abundance: NA; CDR3aa: CASSPALSDRGNSPLHF; CDR3nt: TGTGCCAGCTCACCGGCCTTGTCCGACAGGGGTAATTCACCCCTCCACTTT
d_gene: NA; j_gene: TRBJ1-5; v_gene: TRBV6-5; abundance: NA; CDR3aa: CASRASGEPQHF; CDR3nt: TGTGCCAGCAGGGCAAGCGGGGAGCCCCAGCATTTT
d_gene: NA; j_gene: TRBJ2-1; v_gene: TRBV15; abundance: NA; CDR3aa: CATSRARVSATYNEQFF; CDR3nt: TGTGCCACCAGCAGAGCCCGGGTTTCGGCTACCTACAATGAGCAGTTCTTC
d_gene: NA; j_gene: TRBJ1-5; v_gene: TRBV21-1; abundance: NA; CDR3aa: CASSPWPGGPPQHF; CDR3nt: TGTGCCAGCAGCCCCTGGCCGGGCGGGCCGCCCCAGCATTTT
d_gene: TRBD1; j_gene: TRBJ2-7; v_gene: TRBV4-1; abundance: NA; CDR3aa: CASSPRENTGTGSGYEQYF; CDR3nt: TGCGCCAGCAGCCCTCGTGAGAATACCGGGACAGGGAGCGGCTACGAGCAGTACTTC
d_gene: TRBD1; j_gene: TRBJ1-5; v_gene: TRBV7-2; abundance: NA; CDR3aa: CASSSRQGGQPQHF; CDR3nt: TGTGCCAGCAGCTCTCGACAGGGTGGACAGCCCCAGCATTTT
d_gene: TRBD2; j_gene: TRBJ2-3; v_gene: TRBV11-2; abundance: NA; CDR3aa: CASTTGGDTQYF; CDR3nt: TGTGCCAGCACCACCGGGGGGGATACGCAGTATTTT